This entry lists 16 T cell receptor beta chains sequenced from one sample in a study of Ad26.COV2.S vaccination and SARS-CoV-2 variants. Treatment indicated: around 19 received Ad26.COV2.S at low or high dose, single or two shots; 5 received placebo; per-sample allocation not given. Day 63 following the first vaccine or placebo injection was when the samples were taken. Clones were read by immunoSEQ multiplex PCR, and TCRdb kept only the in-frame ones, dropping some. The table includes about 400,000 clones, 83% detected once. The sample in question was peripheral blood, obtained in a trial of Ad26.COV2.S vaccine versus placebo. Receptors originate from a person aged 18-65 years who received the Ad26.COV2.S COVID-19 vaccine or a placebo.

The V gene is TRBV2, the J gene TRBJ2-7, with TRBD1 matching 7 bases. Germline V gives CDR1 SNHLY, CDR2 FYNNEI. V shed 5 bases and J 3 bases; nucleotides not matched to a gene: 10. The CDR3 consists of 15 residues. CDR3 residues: CASSKESGQFYEQYF. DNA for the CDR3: TGTGCCAGCAGTAAGGAATCGGGACAGTTCTACGAGCAGTACTTC.

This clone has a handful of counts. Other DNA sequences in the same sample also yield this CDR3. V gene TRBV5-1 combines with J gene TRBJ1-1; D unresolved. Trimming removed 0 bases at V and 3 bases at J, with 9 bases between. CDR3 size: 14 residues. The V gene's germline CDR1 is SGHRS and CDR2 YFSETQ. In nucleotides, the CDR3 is TGCGCCAGCAGCTTGGAAGGTAGGGACACTGAAGCTTTCTTT. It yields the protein CASSLEGRDTEAFF.

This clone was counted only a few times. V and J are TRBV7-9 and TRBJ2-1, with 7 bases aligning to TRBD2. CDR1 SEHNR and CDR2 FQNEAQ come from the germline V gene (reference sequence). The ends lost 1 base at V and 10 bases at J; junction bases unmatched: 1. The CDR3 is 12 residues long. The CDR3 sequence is CASSLGGLEQFF. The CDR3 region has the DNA TGTGCCAGCAGCTTAGGGGGACTAGAGCAGTTCTTC.

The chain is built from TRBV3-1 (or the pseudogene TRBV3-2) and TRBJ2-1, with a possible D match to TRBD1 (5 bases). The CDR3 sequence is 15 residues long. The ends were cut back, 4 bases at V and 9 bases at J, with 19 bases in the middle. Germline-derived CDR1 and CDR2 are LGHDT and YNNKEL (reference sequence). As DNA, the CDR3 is TGTGCCAGCAGCCCCCAGTACTGGCCTGGGGCTGAGCAGTTCTTC. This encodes CASSPQYWPGAEQFF.

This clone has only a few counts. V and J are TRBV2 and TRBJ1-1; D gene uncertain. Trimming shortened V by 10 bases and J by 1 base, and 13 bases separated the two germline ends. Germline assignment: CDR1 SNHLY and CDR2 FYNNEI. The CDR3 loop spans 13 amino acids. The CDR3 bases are TGTGCCACCACCGCGGAGGGGAACACTGAAGCTTTCTTT. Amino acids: CATTAEGNTEAFF. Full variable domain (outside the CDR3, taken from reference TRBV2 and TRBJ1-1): EPEVTQTPSHQVTQMGQEVILRCVPISNHLYFYWYRQILGQKVEFLVSFYNNEISEKSEIFDDQFSVERPDGSNFTLKIRSTKLEDSAMYFCATTAEGNTEAFFGQGTRLTVV.

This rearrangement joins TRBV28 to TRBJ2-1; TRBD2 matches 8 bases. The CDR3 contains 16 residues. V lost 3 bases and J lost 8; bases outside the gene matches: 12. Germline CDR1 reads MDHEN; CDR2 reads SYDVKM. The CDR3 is CASSFLAGFNLYEQFF. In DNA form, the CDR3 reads TGTGCCAGCAGTTTTCTAGCGGGCTTCAATTTATATGAGCAGTTCTTC.

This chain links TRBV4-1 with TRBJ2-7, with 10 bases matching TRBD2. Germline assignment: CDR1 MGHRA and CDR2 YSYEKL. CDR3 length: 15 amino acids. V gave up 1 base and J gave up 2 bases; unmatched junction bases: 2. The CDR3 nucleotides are TGCGCCAGCAGCCAAGTCAGCGGGGGGGCCTACGAGCAGTACTTC. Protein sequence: CASSQVSGGAYEQYF.

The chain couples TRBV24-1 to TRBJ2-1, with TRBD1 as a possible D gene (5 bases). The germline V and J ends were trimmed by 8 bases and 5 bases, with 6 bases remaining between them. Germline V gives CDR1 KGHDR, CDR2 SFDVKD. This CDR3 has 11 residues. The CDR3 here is CATTQDNEQFF. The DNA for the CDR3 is TGTGCCACCACACAGGACAATGAGCAGTTCTTC.

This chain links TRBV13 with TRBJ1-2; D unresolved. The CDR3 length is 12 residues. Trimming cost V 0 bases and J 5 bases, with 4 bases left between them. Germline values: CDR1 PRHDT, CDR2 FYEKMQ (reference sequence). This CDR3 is CASSLGLYGYTF. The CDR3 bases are TGTGCCAGCAGCTTAGGCCTGTATGGCTACACCTTC.

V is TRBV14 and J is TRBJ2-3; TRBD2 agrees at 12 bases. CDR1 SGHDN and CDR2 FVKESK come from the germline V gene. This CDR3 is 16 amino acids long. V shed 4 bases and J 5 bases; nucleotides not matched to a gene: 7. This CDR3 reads CASSRRLAGVLDTQYF. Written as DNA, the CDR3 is TGTGCCAGCAGCCGTCGACTAGCGGGGGTGTTAGATACGCAGTATTTT.

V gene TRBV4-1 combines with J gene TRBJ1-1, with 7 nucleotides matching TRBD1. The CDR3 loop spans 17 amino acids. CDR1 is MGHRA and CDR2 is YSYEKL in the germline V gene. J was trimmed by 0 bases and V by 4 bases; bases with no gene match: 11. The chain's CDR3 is CASSPLPGQLMNTEAFF. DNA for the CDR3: TGCGCCAGCAGCCCCCTACCGGGACAGCTCATGAACACTGAAGCTTTCTTT.

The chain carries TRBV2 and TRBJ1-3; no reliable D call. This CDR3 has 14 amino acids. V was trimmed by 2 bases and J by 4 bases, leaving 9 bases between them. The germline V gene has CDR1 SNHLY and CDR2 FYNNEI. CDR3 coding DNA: TGTGCCAGCAGTGAACAGGTGCGAGGAAACACCATATATTTT. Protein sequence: CASSEQVRGNTIYF.

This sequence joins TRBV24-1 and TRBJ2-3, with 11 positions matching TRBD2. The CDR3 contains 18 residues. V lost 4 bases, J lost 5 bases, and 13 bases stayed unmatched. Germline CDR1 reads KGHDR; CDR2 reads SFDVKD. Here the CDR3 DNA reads TGTGCCACCAGTGACCCCGGGACTAGCGGCGACATGGTAGATACGCAGTATTTT. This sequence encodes CATSDPGTSGDMVDTQYF.

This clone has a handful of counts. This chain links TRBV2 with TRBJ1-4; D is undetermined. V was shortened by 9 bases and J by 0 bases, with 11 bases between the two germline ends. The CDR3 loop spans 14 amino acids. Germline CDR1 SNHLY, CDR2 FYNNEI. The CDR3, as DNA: TGTGCCAGGGGAGGTTATGCAACTAATGAAAAACTGTTTTTT. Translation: CARGGYATNEKLFF.

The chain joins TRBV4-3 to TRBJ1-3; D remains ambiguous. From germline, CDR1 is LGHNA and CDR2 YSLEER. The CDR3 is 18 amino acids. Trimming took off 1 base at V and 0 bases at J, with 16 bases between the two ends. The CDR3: CASSQAQAAADSGNTIYF. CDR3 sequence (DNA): TGCGCCAGCAGCCAAGCTCAGGCGGCGGCCGACTCTGGAAACACCATATATTTT.

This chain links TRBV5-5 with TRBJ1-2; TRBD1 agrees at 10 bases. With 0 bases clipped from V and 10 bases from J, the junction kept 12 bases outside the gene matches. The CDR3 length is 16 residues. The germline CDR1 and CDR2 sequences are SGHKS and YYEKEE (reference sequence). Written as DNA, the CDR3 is TGTGCCAGCAGCTTGGAAGGGGGGACAGGGGTTAGATACTACACCTTC. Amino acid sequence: CASSLEGGTGVRYYTF.